The 31 T cell receptor beta chains below were found in one sample sequenced in a study of molecular identifiers for immune sequencing clone quantification. TCRdb ran MiXCR on the PCR reads and lists one entry per CDR3 protein. The data show some 650,000 distinct CDR3 sequences, approximately 20% seen once. The material sequenced was naive CD8+ T cells from blood, with Jurkat cell RNA spiked in. Documented subset: FACS-sorted CD8+CD4-CCR7+CD45RA+ naive T cells. All receptors derive from a human donor in good health. Some libraries in this study had Jurkat cell RNA spiked in.

Worth noting for this clonotype: A much more abundant neighbour one base away suggests this may be a read error. The chain links TRBV11-2 to TRBJ2-5; 7 bases agree with TRBD2. The J segment lost 4 bases and the V segment lost 5 bases, leaving 13 bases of the junction unmatched. Germline V CDR1 and CDR2: SGHAT, FQNNGV. The CDR3 sequence is 16 residues long. The CDR3, as DNA: TGTGCCAGCAGCGGACCAGCGGGGACGCACGGAGAGACCCAGTACTTC. Amino acid sequence: CASSGPAGTHGETQYF.

This clonotype occurred many times. This chain joins TRBV2 and TRBJ2-3, with D possibly TRBD2 on 6 matching bases. CDR1 and CDR2 (germline): SNHLY, FYNNEI. The CDR3 has 15 residues. V lost 9 bases, J lost 2 bases, and 18 bases lay in between. CDR3 protein: CARSSAGPFTDTQYF. In nucleotides, the CDR3 is TGTGCCAGGAGCTCCGCGGGGCCGTTCACAGATACGCAGTATTTT.

A few counts support this clonotype. The chain recombines TRBV28 with TRBJ2-1; 8 nucleotides agree with TRBD2. Germline V gives CDR1 MDHEN, CDR2 SYDVKM. J gave up 8 bases and V 5 bases, and 11 bases lay outside the gene matches. This CDR3 has 15 amino acids. The CDR3 here is CASSISPGGSDEQFF. The CDR3 coding sequence is TGTGCCAGCAGTATCTCCCCGGGAGGGTCTGATGAGCAGTTCTTC.

This clonotype has at least ten counts. The chain has TRBV20-1 and TRBJ2-7; 8 positions agree with TRBD2. With 2 bases clipped from V and 2 bases from J, the junction kept 8 bases outside the gene matches. Germline CDR1 DFQATT, CDR2 SNEGSKA (reference sequence). CDR3 length equals 15 residues. CDR3 sequence reads: CSARSIAGFTYEQYF. CDR3 nucleotide sequence: TGCAGTGCTAGATCAATAGCGGGATTCACCTACGAGCAGTACTTC.

A remark on this clonotype: Likely a read error: the CDR3 ends without its conserved phenylalanine or tryptophan. The limits of the CDR3 on the DNA are not certain, so only TCRdb's listed CDR3 is given. The chain is built from TRBV21-1 and TRBJ1-6. TRBV21-1 is reported as a pseudogene. The CDR3 has 12 residues if both end residues are counted. CDR3: CASSKGVSPLHI.

This clonotype was counted many times. The chain carries TRBV9 and TRBJ2-2; 11 positions match TRBD2. Germline V gene lookup returns CDR1 SGDLS and CDR2 YYNGEE. The CDR3 sequence is 18 residues long. The trim removed 0 bases at V and 0 bases at J, leaving 4 bases unmatched. CDR3 sequence (DNA): TGTGCCAGCAGCGTAGATCCTAGCGGGAGGTCGAACACCGGGGAGCTGTTTTTT. It translates to CASSVDPSGRSNTGELFF.

This clonotype has ten or more counts. The chain recombines TRBV5-6 with TRBJ2-5; 7 bases line up with TRBD1. This CDR3 has 14 amino acids. Per the germline V gene, CDR1 is SGHDT and CDR2 is YYEEEE. V lost 4 bases and J lost 2; bases outside the gene matches: 5. The CDR3 nucleotides are TGTGCCAGCAGCCCGGGACAGAATCAAGAGACCCAGTACTTC. Protein: CASSPGQNQETQYF.

With regard to this clonotype: The junction departs from the called germline gene at one end, perhaps through a read error. The chain has TRBV5-3 and TRBJ2-5; D may be TRBD2 (5 bases). Being an ORF, TRBV5-3 has a function that is uncertain. The CDR3 loop spans 15 amino acids. CDR3 residues: CASSSRGQTQETQYF. The CDR3 region has the DNA TGTGCCAGCAGCTCGAGAGGGCAGACCCAAGAGACCCAGTACTTC.

The chain links TRBV5-8 to TRBJ1-1, with a tentative D call TRBD1 (6 bases). The CDR3 extends over 14 amino acids. With 1 base removed from V and 2 bases from J, the gap between germline ends came to 9 bases. Looked up from germline, CDR1 is SGHTS and CDR2 is YDEGEE. This CDR3 reads CASSLIGGNTEAFF. The CDR3 DNA is TGTGCCAGCAGCTTGATAGGGGGTAACACTGAAGCTTTCTTT. Based on the CDR3 plus reference TRBV5-8 and TRBJ1-1, the full variable domain is EAGVTQSPTHLIKTRGQQATLRCSPISGHTSVYWYQQALGLGLQFLLWYDEGEERNRGNFPPRFSGRQFPNYSSELNVNALELEDSALYLCASSLIGGNTEAFFGQGTRLTVV.

This clonotype was detected many times. The junction differs from germline at one of its ends, possibly a read error. The chain recombines TRBV7-9 with TRBJ2-7, with TRBD1 as a possible D gene (6 bases). Germline CDR1 SEHNR, CDR2 FQNEAQ (reference sequence). The CDR3 covers 11 residues. CDR3 protein: CASSPLQGPLF. The CDR3 DNA sequence: TGTGCCAGCAGCCCCCTACAGGGACCTCTCTTC.

This clonotype turned up a few times. The chain's CDR3 is CSVETGGDTYEQYF. For the CDR3, the DNA is TGCAGCGTTGAAACAGGGGGGGACACCTACGAGCAGTACTTC. J is TRBJ2-7 and V is TRBV29-1; maybe TRBD1 (8 bases). CDR1 is SQVTM and CDR2 is ANQGSEA in the germline V gene. Deletions cut 2 bases from V and 2 bases from J, with 13 bases between. The length of the CDR3 is 14 residues.

The V gene is TRBV19, the J gene TRBJ1-2, with a tentative D call TRBD1 (6 bases). Germline V gene data show CDR1 as LNHDA and CDR2 as SQIVND (reference sequence). This CDR3 has 15 amino acids. V lost 2 bases, J lost 7 bases, and 17 bases lay in between. The CDR3 protein is CASSISRGGGCGYTF. CDR3 sequence (DNA): TGTGCCAGTAGTATAAGCAGGGGCGGCGGCTGTGGCTACACCTTC. Full variable domain (remainder filled in from reference TRBV19 and TRBJ1-2): DGGITQSPKYLFRKEGQNVTLSCEQNLNHDAMYWYRQDPGQGLRLIYYSQIVNDFQKGDIAEGYSVSREKKESFPLTVTSAQKNPTAFYLCASSISRGGGCGYTFGSGTRLTVV.

This clonotype was seen many times. The rearrangement uses TRBV4-3 and TRBJ1-1; a weak D match, TRBD1 (6 bases). Germline V gene lookup returns CDR1 LGHNA and CDR2 YSLEER. This CDR3 region has 18 residues. Trimming took 2 bases from V and 7 from J, leaving 26 bases between them. The CDR3 nucleotides read TGCGCCAGCAGCCAACTCCGGGACATCACTATGACTCGGAGTGAAGCTTTCTTT. As protein: CASSQLRDITMTRSEAFF.

This clonotype was seen just once. The CDR3 reads CSARGRSGGYAEAFF. CDR3 DNA sequence: TGCAGTGCTAGAGGTCGGTCAGGGGGATACGCTGAAGCTTTCTTT. The chain recombines TRBV20-1 with TRBJ1-1; 7 bases are shared with TRBD1. Germline CDR1 DFQATT, CDR2 SNEGSKA (reference sequence). The CDR3 is made up of 15 amino acids. The trim removed 1 base at V and 6 bases at J, leaving 11 bases unmatched.

At least ten counts were recorded for this clonotype. The chain is built from TRBV7-4 and TRBJ2-3, with D tentatively TRBD2 (5 bases). V shed 0 bases and J shed 6 bases, with 10 bases lying between them. Germline CDR1 reads SGHVT; CDR2 reads SQSDAQ. The CDR3 runs to 14 residues. The CDR3 bases are TGTGCCAGCAGCTTAGCGGGTTCGGGGGATACGCAGTATTTT. This sequence encodes CASSLAGSGDTQYF.

This clonotype was observed at least ten times. The chain uses TRBV27 and TRBJ2-7; 9 bases map to TRBD1. Trimming at V came to 6 bases and at J to 3 bases, leaving 9 bases not matched to a gene. The length of the CDR3 is 15 residues. The germline V gene encodes CDR1 MNHEY and CDR2 SMNVEV (reference sequence). In DNA, the CDR3 is TGTGCCAGCAGCGCACTACAGGGGGCCTTCTACGAGCAGTACTTC. This codes for CASSALQGAFYEQYF.

The genes are TRBV30 and TRBJ1-1, with 7 bases identical to TRBD1. Germline assignment: CDR1 GTSNPN and CDR2 SVGIG (reference sequence). Germline trimming cut 4 bases from V and 1 base from J; bases unmatched to any gene: 3. The length of the CDR3 is 13 residues. The CDR3 coding sequence is TGTGCCTGGACGGGACAGTCGAACACTGAAGCTTTCTTT. The encoded protein is CAWTGQSNTEAFF.

Points on this clonotype: Just one base apart from a much larger clone, this may be a read error. The gene calls are TRBV30 and TRBJ2-5; D is possibly TRBD1 (6 bases). Germline V lookup: CDR1 GTSNPN, CDR2 SVGIG (reference sequence). The CDR3 covers 14 residues. The CDR3 spells CAWSVDSIQETQHF. The CDR3 DNA reads as TGTGCCTGGAGTGTGGACAGTATTCAAGAGACCCAGCACTTC.

This clonotype was seen ten or more times. V and J are TRBV30 and TRBJ2-3; 7 bases line up with TRBD1. This CDR3 has 13 residues. CDR1 is GTSNPN, CDR2 SVGIG, per germline (reference sequence). Trimming took 3 bases from V and 6 from J; bases not matched to a gene: 6. CDR3 DNA: TGTGCCTGGAGCAATACAGGGGTGGATACGCAGTATTTT. This translates into CAWSNTGVDTQYF. The entire variable domain, with the rest obtained from reference TRBV30 and TRBJ2-3, is as follows: SQTIHQWPATLVQPVGSPLSLECTVEGTSNPNLYWYRQAAGRGLQLLFYSVGIGQISSEVPQNLSASRPQDRQFILSSKKLLLSDSGFYLCAWSNTGVDTQYFGPGTRLTVL.

Concerning this clonotype: Since a much larger clone is just one base distant, this may be a read error. This chain's CDR3 is CASRADGGTLGEQYF. The DNA of the CDR3 is TGTGCCAGCAGAGCAGACGGGGGGACCCTCGGCGAGCAGTACTTC. The chain uses TRBV6-6 and TRBJ2-7, with TRBD2 identical over 7 bases. The CDR3 extends over 15 amino acids. Unmatched junction bases numbered 14, after V lost 6 bases and J lost 6 bases. Germline assignment: CDR1 MNHNY and CDR2 SVGAGI (reference sequence).

This clonotype was detected ten times or more. The chain has TRBV4-2 and TRBJ2-7; 9 bases line up with TRBD1. This CDR3 has 17 residues. Per the germline V gene, CDR1 is LGHNA and CDR2 is YNFKEQ. Unmatched junction bases numbered 12, after V lost 4 bases and J lost 2 bases. This CDR3 is CASSLNDQDRGAYEQYF. The CDR3 nucleotides are TGTGCCAGCAGCCTAAACGACCAGGACAGGGGCGCCTACGAGCAGTACTTC.

The V gene is TRBV10-3, the J gene TRBJ1-6, with D hard to call. This CDR3 comprises 16 residues. Trimming took off 3 bases at V and 3 bases at J, with 12 bases between the two ends. Germline V CDR1 and CDR2: ENHRY, SYGVKD. Written as DNA, the CDR3 is TGTGCCATCAGTGAAGACTCAGCCAACTATAATTCACCCCTCCACTTT. Protein product: CAISEDSANYNSPLHF.

This clonotype was detected ten times or more. The V and J genes are TRBV5-6 and TRBJ2-7, with 8 bases that match TRBD1. CDR3 size: 15 residues. Germline loops: CDR1 SGHDT, CDR2 YYEEEE. Losses at the gene ends were 0 bases for V and 5 bases for J; bases not matched to a gene: 7. The CDR3 protein is CASSLEQSGGDEQYF. The CDR3 DNA reads TGTGCCAGCAGCTTGGAGCAGTCAGGGGGCGACGAGCAGTACTTC.

The sample holds a few counts of this clonotype. A much larger clone differs from this one at a single base, so this may be a read error. This chain joins TRBV29-1 and TRBJ2-5; maybe TRBD1 (6 bases). The CDR3 totals 14 residues. V was trimmed by 7 bases and J by 2 bases, leaving 17 bases between them. CDR1 and CDR2 from the germline V gene are SQVTM and ANQGSEA. The CDR3 DNA reads TGCAGCGGTACACGACAGGATGAACAAGAGACCCAGTACTTC. It encodes CSGTRQDEQETQYF.

This clonotype was seen many times. The V gene is TRBV4-3, the J gene TRBJ2-7; 9 bases match TRBD2. CDR3 length: 15 residues. In germline, CDR1 is LGHNA, CDR2 YSLEER. The junction had 6 bases not matched to a gene; V was cut back by 1 base and J by 5 bases. Here the CDR3 reads CASSQVVAGANEQYF. The CDR3 region has the DNA TGCGCCAGCAGCCAAGTAGTAGCGGGGGCCAACGAGCAGTACTTC.

This clonotype was seen repeatedly, ten times or more. The rearrangement joins TRBV7-9 to TRBJ2-3; the D is unclear. The V end was cut by 3 bases, the J end by 0 bases, with 7 bases between. Germline assignment: CDR1 SEHNR and CDR2 FQNEAQ (reference sequence). CDR3 length equals 14 residues. DNA for the CDR3: TGTGCCAGCAGCTTTGTTCGAAGCACAGATACGCAGTATTTT. It yields the protein CASSFVRSTDTQYF.

As concerns this clonotype: A much larger clone sits a single nucleotide away, making a read error possible. The chain has TRBV27 and TRBJ2-7; the D is unclear. Per the germline V gene, CDR1 is MNHEY and CDR2 is SMNVEV (reference sequence). This CDR3 is built from 14 residues. Written as DNA, the CDR3 is TGTACCAGCAGTACCGGGCCTCGGTTATACGAGCAGTACTTC. The encoded protein is CTSSTGPRLYEQYF.

The table lists this clonotype with many counts. The V call is TRBV12-3 or TRBV12-4, the J call TRBJ1-1; D gene ambiguous. Trimming pared 5 bases from V and 8 bases from J, leaving 15 bases between. The CDR3 has 13 residues. CDR3 in amino acids: CASSPPLAGEAFF. CDR3 DNA: TGTGCCAGCAGTCCCCCGTTGGCGGGAGAAGCTTTCTTT.

Points on this clonotype: A read error may explain this, as a much larger clone is one base away. The chain recombines TRBV4-3 with TRBJ1-1, with 8 bases aligning to TRBD1. Germline V gene lookup returns CDR1 LGHNA and CDR2 YSLEER. The CDR3 has 17 residues. The CDR3 region has the DNA TGCACCAGCAGCCAAGATAGGTGGGGCAGGGGGCCAACTGAAGCTTTCTTT. Translated, it gives CTSSQDRWGRGPTEAFF.

This clonotype was observed many times. The chain has TRBV4-3 and TRBJ1-1, with a weak D call TRBD1 (5 bases). Trimming left V 2 bases short and J 6 bases short, with 10 bases between. CDR1 is LGHNA and CDR2 is YSLEER in the germline V gene. CDR3 length equals 13 residues. The CDR3 sequence is CASSQLPGAEAFF. The DNA for the CDR3 is TGCGCCAGCAGCCAACTACCGGGGGCTGAAGCTTTCTTT.

Note on this clonotype: Here the CDR3 omits its conserved ending phenylalanine or tryptophan, so a read error is the likely source. This sequence joins TRBV5-3 and TRBJ1-1; no definite D call. TRBV5-3 is recorded as an ORF, its role being uncertain. This CDR3 contains 13 residues. The CDR3 sequence: CASSFYGHTEAFL. CDR3 DNA sequence: TGTGCCAGCAGCTTCTACGGGCACACTGAAGCTTTCCTT.